One sample yielded the 2 T cell receptor beta chains listed below, sequenced in a study of blood T cell repertoires in COVID-19. The repertoire was sequenced with immunoSEQ multiplex PCR; TCRdb's copy has only in-frame clones and lacks some. The table has a few hundred thousand clones, around four fifths seen once. Sequencing used peripheral blood. These receptors all come from a woman aged 50 to 65 with acute or convalescent COVID-19.

The rearrangement links TRBV18 to TRBJ2-5, with 9 bases identical to TRBD1. Unmatched junction bases numbered 6, after V lost 3 bases and J lost 4 bases. CDR3 length: 15 residues. CDR1 KGHSH and CDR2 LQKENI come from the germline V gene. DNA for the CDR3: TGTGCCAGCTCACCGATACAGGGGGCCGGAGAGACCCAGTACTTC. This sequence encodes CASSPIQGAGETQYF.

This clone appeared a few times. The genes are TRBV7-9 and TRBJ2-1; 8 bases map to TRBD2. The J segment lost 9 bases and the V segment lost 5 bases, leaving 15 bases of the junction unmatched. Germline CDR1 and CDR2: SEHNR and FQNEAQ (reference sequence). This CDR3 region has 16 residues. The CDR3 region has the DNA TGTGCCAGCAGCCCACTTCTAGTTGGTAGCGGGATTGAGCAGTTCTTC. It yields the protein CASSPLLVGSGIEQFF.